Each of the 18 T cell receptor beta chains below was sequenced from the same sample in a study of sequential checkpoint blockade in melanoma. The data were produced by immunoSEQ multiplex PCR, yet TCRdb's version contains in-frame clones alone and is incomplete. This table has fewer than 20,000 clones, roughly 72% appearing once. Treatment given: randomized to nivolumab then ipilimumab (arm A) or the reverse (arm B). Sequencing used CD8+ T cells sorted from blood (inferred from file names), obtained from a patient given nivolumab and ipilimumab in sequence. The receptors derive from a human donor with melanoma.

This chain links TRBV14 with TRBJ1-2, with D possibly matching TRBD1 (6 bases). This CDR3 is built from 14 residues. Germline V lookup: CDR1 SGHDN, CDR2 FVKESK. Trimming removed 6 bases at V and 2 bases at J, with 13 bases between. The CDR3 region has the DNA TGTGCCAGCAGTCTTGGACAGAGAAACTATGGCTACACCTTC. Residues: CASSLGQRNYGYTF.

This rearrangement joins TRBV11-3 to TRBJ2-7, with 15 positions matching TRBD2. This CDR3 is 19 amino acids long. Germline V lookup: CDR1 SGHNT, CDR2 YENEEA. V lost 4 bases, J lost 0 bases, and 10 bases stayed unmatched. This chain's CDR3 is CASSSLFGTSGRNSYEQYF. The CDR3 DNA sequence: TGTGCCAGCAGCTCCCTATTCGGGACTAGCGGGAGGAACTCCTACGAGCAGTACTTC.

The chain combines TRBV13 with TRBJ1-1; unclear D gene. Per the germline V gene, CDR1 is PRHDT and CDR2 is FYEKMQ (reference sequence). V lost 2 bases, J lost 0 bases, and 7 bases lay in between. The CDR3 consists of 14 residues. CDR3 in amino acids: CASSLSGLNTEAFF. CDR3 in DNA: TGTGCCAGCAGCTTAAGCGGTCTGAACACTGAAGCTTTCTTT.

This chain joins TRBV7-2 and TRBJ2-7, with 8 bases lining up with TRBD1. This CDR3 region has 13 residues. Germline V gives CDR1 SGHTA, CDR2 FQGNSA. V lost 8 bases, J lost 1 base, and 4 bases stayed unmatched. The CDR3, as DNA: TGTGCCAGCTACCGGGACAGGTCCTACGAGCAGTACTTC. Amino acids: CASYRDRSYEQYF. Variable domain in full (rest from reference TRBV7-2 and TRBJ2-7): GAGVSQSPSNKVTEKGKDVELRCDPISGHTALYWYRQSLGQGLEFLIYFQGNSAPDKSGLPSDRFSAERTGGSVSTLTIQRTQQEDSAVYLCASYRDRSYEQYFGPGTRLTVT.

A note on this clone: The junction and the germline gene differ at one end; a read error may be behind it. The rearrangement joins TRBV7-7 to TRBJ1-1, with 8 bases identical to TRBD1. In germline, CDR1 is SSHAT, CDR2 FNYEAQ (reference sequence). The CDR3 contains 13 residues. The CDR3 is CASSFNRGAEAFF. CDR3 coding DNA: TGTGCTAGCAGCTTTAACAGGGGGGCTGAAGCTTTCTTT. The complete variable domain, with remaining parts taken from reference TRBV7-7 and TRBJ1-1, reads GAGVSQSPRYKVTKRGQDVTLRCDPISSHATLYWYQQALGQGPEFLTYFNYEAQPDKSGLPSDRFSAERPEGSISTLTIQRTEQRDSAMYRCASSFNRGAEAFFGQGTRLTVV.

The chain uses TRBV4-1 and TRBJ1-3; D is uncertain. Germline V gives CDR1 MGHRA, CDR2 YSYEKL. Trimming cost V 1 base and J 3 bases, with 13 bases left between them. The CDR3 is 16 residues long. CDR3 sequence reads: CASSQVTGIGGNTIYF. The CDR3 nucleotides are TGCGCCAGCAGCCAAGTGACGGGAATAGGTGGAAACACCATATATTTT.

This chain joins TRBV7-9 and TRBJ1-1, with TRBD1 matching 7 bases. Germline loops: CDR1 SEHNR, CDR2 FQNEAQ (reference sequence). J lost 3 bases, V lost 6 bases, and 10 bases had no gene match. The CDR3 has 15 amino acids. DNA of the CDR3: TGTGCCAGCAGAAAAGGGACCAGGGGGGACACTGAAGCTTTCTTT. Translation: CASRKGTRGDTEAFF.

This clone has only one observation. V usage is TRBV7-8 and J usage is TRBJ1-2, with a possible D match to TRBD1 (6 bases). The V gene lost 6 bases and the J gene lost 2 bases, with 16 bases spanning the gap. CDR3 size: 15 residues. Germline loops: CDR1 SGHVS, CDR2 FQNEAQ. In DNA, the CDR3 is TGTGCCAGCAGGGAAGAAGGGGGACCAAACTATGGCTACACCTTC. This sequence encodes CASREEGGPNYGYTF.

V is TRBV4-1 and J is TRBJ2-7; TRBD2 matches 7 bases. Germline V CDR1 and CDR2: MGHRA, YSYEKL. Losses at the gene ends were 1 base for V and 9 bases for J; bases not matched to a gene: 18. The CDR3 length is 17 residues. DNA for the CDR3: TGCGCCAGCAGCCAAGCCCGGACTAGGCAGCGGCCTCATTTGCAGTACTTC. This sequence encodes CASSQARTRQRPHLQYF.

There are a few counts of this clone. The genes are TRBV27 and TRBJ1-2; D might be TRBD1 (6 bases). From germline, CDR1 is MNHEY and CDR2 SMNVEV (reference sequence). This CDR3 is built from 16 residues. V lost 2 bases, J lost 8 bases, and 21 bases lay in between. As DNA, the CDR3 is TGTGCCAGCAGTTTAATCTGGGGGGGGACATCTTCCGGCTACACCTTC. Protein sequence: CASSLIWGGTSSGYTF.

The V call is TRBV19, the J call TRBJ1-1, with 8 bases fitting TRBD1. Looked up from germline, CDR1 is LNHDA and CDR2 is SQIVND (reference sequence). The V gene end was trimmed by 5 bases and the J gene end by 6 bases; junction bases not matched to a gene: 11. The CDR3 totals 15 residues. CDR3 in DNA: TGTGCCAGTAGTCTTTGGACAGGGAACGCCCCTGAAGCTTTCTTT. Its translation: CASSLWTGNAPEAFF.

This chain connects TRBV7-9 to TRBJ2-5, with 8 bases identical to TRBD2. The end of the DNA fits TRBJ2-7 better, so the J call may be wrong. Per germline, CDR1 SEHNR and CDR2 FQNEAQ (reference sequence). This CDR3 contains 15 residues. The DNA of the CDR3 is TGTGCCAGCAGCTCCGGGCCGCGGGAGGCCTACGAGCAGTACTTC. Protein sequence: CASSSGPREAYEQYF.

The V gene is TRBV6-1, the J gene TRBJ1-2; tentatively, D is TRBD1 (6 bases). This CDR3 is 14 amino acids long. Germline CDR1 MNHNS, CDR2 SASEGT. Trimming cost V 7 bases and J 1 base, with 13 bases left between them. CDR3 residues: CASTFQGLNYGYTF. CDR3 nucleotide sequence: TGTGCCAGCACCTTTCAGGGGCTTAACTATGGCTACACCTTC.

DNA of the CDR3: TGTGCCACCAGCAGAGACCGGGGCGGGGGAGGTGAGACCCAGTACTTC. Its translation: CATSRDRGGGGETQYF. The chain carries TRBV15 and TRBJ2-5; 7 bases match TRBD2. J gave up 5 bases and V 0 bases, and 9 bases lay outside the gene matches. Germline loops: CDR1 LNHNV, CDR2 YYDKDF (reference sequence). The CDR3 has 16 residues. Using reference TRBV15 and TRBJ2-5 for the parts outside the CDR3, the full variable domain is DAMVIQNPRYQVTQFGKPVTLSCSQTLNHNVMYWYQQKSSQAPKLLFHYYDKDFNNEADTPDNFQSRRPNTSFCFLDIRSPGLGDTAMYLCATSRDRGGGGETQYFGPGTRLLVL.

The rearrangement joins TRBV27 to TRBJ1-5, with TRBD1 identical over 8 bases. The CDR3 loop spans 14 amino acids. Germline CDR1 is MNHEY and CDR2 is SMNVEV (reference sequence). V lost 6 bases and J lost 10; bases outside the gene matches: 11. In DNA form, the CDR3 reads TGTGCCAGCAGAGACAGGGGAGGAGGTGTTCCCCAGCATTTT. Its protein is CASRDRGGGVPQHF.

This sequence joins TRBV18 and TRBJ2-7, with 9 positions matching TRBD1. V gave up 5 bases and J gave up 1 base; unmatched junction bases: 6. CDR3 length: 15 amino acids. Germline V gene sequence: CDR1 KGHSH, CDR2 LQKENI. CDR3: CASSSDRGTSYEQYF. CDR3 DNA: TGTGCCAGCTCAAGCGACAGGGGGACATCCTACGAGCAGTACTTC.

The chain links TRBV25-1 to TRBJ2-1; 8 nucleotides align to TRBD1. Germline values: CDR1 MGHDK, CDR2 SYGVNS. The CDR3 totals 15 residues. The trim removed 8 bases at V and 6 bases at J, leaving 12 bases unmatched. CDR3 amino acids: CASSTQDRAFNEQFF. The DNA of the CDR3 is TGTGCCAGCTCCACGCAGGACAGGGCCTTCAATGAGCAGTTCTTC.

About this clone: Sequence at one end of the junction differs from germline and may be a read error. The V call is TRBV7-7, the J call TRBJ2-1; D is possibly TRBD2 (6 bases). Per germline, CDR1 SSHAT and CDR2 FNYEAQ (reference sequence). CDR3 length: 17 amino acids. Here the CDR3 reads CASSLGGGTSPYNEQFF. DNA for the CDR3: TGTGCTAGCAGCTTAGGCGGAGGGACTTCCCCCTACAATGAGCAGTTCTTC.